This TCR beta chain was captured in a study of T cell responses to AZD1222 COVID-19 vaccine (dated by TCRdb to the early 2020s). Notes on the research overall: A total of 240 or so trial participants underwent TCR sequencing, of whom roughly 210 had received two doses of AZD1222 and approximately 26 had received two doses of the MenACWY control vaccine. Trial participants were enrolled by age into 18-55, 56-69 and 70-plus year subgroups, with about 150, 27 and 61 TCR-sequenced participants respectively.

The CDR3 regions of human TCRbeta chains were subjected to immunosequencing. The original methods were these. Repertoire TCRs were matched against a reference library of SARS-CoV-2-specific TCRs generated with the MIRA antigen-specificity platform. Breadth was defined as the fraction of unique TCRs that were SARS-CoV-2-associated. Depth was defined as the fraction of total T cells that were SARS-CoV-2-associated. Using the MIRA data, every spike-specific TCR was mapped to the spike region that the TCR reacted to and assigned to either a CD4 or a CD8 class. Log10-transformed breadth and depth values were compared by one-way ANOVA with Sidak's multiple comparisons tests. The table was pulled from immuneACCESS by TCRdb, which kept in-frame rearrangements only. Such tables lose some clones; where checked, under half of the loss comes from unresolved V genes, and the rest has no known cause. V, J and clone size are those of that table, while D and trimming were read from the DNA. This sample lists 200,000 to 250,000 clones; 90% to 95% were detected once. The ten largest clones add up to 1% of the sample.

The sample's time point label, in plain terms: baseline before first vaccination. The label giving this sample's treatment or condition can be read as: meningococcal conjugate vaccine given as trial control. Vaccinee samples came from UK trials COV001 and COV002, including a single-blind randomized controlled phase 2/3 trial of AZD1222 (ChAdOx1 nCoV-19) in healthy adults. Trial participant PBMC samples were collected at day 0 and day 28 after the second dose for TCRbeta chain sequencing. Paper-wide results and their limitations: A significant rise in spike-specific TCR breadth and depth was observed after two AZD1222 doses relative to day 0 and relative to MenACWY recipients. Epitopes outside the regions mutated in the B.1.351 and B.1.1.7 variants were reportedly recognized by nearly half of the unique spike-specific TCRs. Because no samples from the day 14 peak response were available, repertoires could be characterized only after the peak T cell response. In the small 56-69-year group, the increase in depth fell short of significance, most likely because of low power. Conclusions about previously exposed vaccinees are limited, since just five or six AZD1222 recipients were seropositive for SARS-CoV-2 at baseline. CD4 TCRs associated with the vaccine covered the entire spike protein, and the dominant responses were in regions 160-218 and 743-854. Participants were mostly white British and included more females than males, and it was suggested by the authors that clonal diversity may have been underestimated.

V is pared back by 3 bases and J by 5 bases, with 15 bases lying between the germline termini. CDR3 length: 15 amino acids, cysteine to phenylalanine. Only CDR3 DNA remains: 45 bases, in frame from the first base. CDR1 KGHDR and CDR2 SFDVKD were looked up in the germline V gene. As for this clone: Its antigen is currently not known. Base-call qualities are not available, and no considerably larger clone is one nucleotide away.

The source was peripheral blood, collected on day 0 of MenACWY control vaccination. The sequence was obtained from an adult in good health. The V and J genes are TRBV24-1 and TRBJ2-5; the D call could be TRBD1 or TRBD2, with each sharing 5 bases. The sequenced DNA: TGTGCCACCAGTGATCCCGCGAGGGACCGGGAGACCCAGTACTTC. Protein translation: CATSDPARDRETQYF.